The TCR beta chain described here comes from a study of blood T cell repertoires in COVID-19. Germline CDR1 reads SGDLS; CDR2 reads YYNGEE. The CDR3 is made up of 15 amino acids. V lost 2 bases, J lost 10 bases, and 8 bases stayed unmatched. Original methodology: Amplification of reference gene primers provided the estimated nucleated cell counts. The protocol was immunoSEQ multiplex PCR, while the TCRdb copy is restricted to in-frame clones and leaves out a portion. The V and J calls and clone size were taken over from that table, and D and trimming were inferred from the DNA. Here the sample spans under 350,000 clones, roughly nine tenths being singletons.

Specimen: peripheral blood. The chain recombines TRBV9 with TRBJ1-6, with 8 bases identical to TRBD1. The clonotype was recovered from a woman between 25 and 40 years old with COVID-19, enrolled during active disease. Here the CDR3 reads CASSVLDRVDSPLHF. The CDR3 DNA reads as TGTGCCAGCAGCGTGCTGGACAGGGTTGACTCACCCCTCCACTTT.